The 7 T cell receptor beta chains given below trace back to one sample, sequenced in a study of CD8 T cells in ankylosing spondylitis (dated by TCRdb to between 2016 and 2019). Libraries were prepared through 5' RACE. The data were produced on an Illumina HiSeq 2500. TCRdb cleaned the public reads at Q25 with fastp, built clones with MiXCR and kept in-frame beta chains. Entries are consolidated by CDR3 protein sequence, retaining the most common genes and DNA. The sample contains more than 200,000 distinct CDR3 sequences, about 24% of them found a single time. The top ten hold around 0.64% of the sample. Source material: blood, either unsorted or a sorted T cell fraction (not recorded which). All receptors come from a male donor with ankylosing spondylitis or in good health (not recorded which).

This clonotype has more than one count but fewer than ten. The chain employs TRBV12-3 or TRBV12-4 and TRBJ1-5, with D tentatively TRBD1 (6 bases). This CDR3 spans 13 amino acids. Between the trimmed V and J ends, which lost 6 bases and 5 bases, there was a span of 11 bases. The CDR3 loop reads CASRQGRDQPQHF. CDR3 in DNA: TGTGCCAGCAGACAGGGAAGGGATCAGCCCCAGCATTTT.

The chain uses TRBV5-1 and TRBJ2-1, with D uncertain. Germline V gene sequence: CDR1 SGHRS, CDR2 YFSETQ. The length of the CDR3 is 14 residues. The V end was cut by 1 base, the J end by 5 bases, with 10 bases between. CDR3 residues: CASSLRRVDNEQFF. The CDR3 DNA follows: TGCGCCAGCAGCTTGCGACGGGTAGACAATGAGCAGTTCTTC.

At least ten counts were recorded for this clonotype. CDR3 bases: TGTGCCAGCAGCCAAGTTGCTAGCGGGGGGTCTAATGAGCAGTTCTTC. Its protein product is CASSQVASGGSNEQFF. The gene calls are TRBV4-2 and TRBJ2-1; 11 bases align to TRBD2. The germline gives CDR1 LGHNA, CDR2 YNFKEQ. V dropped 1 base and J dropped 7; count of bases not matched to a gene: 6. This CDR3 has 16 amino acids.

J is TRBJ2-5 and V is TRBV12-3 or TRBV12-4; 8 positions agree with TRBD1. V lost 7 bases, J lost 4 bases, and 8 bases stayed unmatched. This CDR3 has 14 residues. CDR3 bases: TGTGCCAGCACCGGACAGGGAGGAAGAGAGACCCAGTACTTC. Translated, it gives CASTGQGGRETQYF.

This clonotype was counted at least ten times. J is TRBJ1-3 and V is TRBV13, with a weak D call TRBD1 (5 bases). The CDR3 contains 16 residues. The ends were cut back, 5 bases at V and 0 bases at J, with 14 bases in the middle. CDR1 PRHDT and CDR2 FYEKMQ come from the germline V gene (reference sequence). The CDR3 loop reads CASSRRTRSSGNTIYF. The CDR3 DNA sequence: TGTGCCAGCAGCCGCCGGACAAGGAGCTCTGGAAACACCATATATTTT.

In its sample, this clonotype was seen many times. The V gene is TRBV20-1, the J gene TRBJ1-5; D might be TRBD1 (6 bases). CDR3 length: 14 residues. The V end lost 5 bases, the J end lost 0 bases, and 11 bases lay between the germline ends. Germline loops: CDR1 DFQATT, CDR2 SNEGSKA (reference sequence). The CDR3 DNA is TGCAGTGCTCCAAAGACAGGTAGCAATCAGCCCCAGCATTTT. Its protein product is CSAPKTGSNQPQHF.

Many counts were recorded for this clonotype. The chain joins TRBV12-3 or TRBV12-4 to TRBJ1-1, with D hard to call. Trimming took off 2 bases at V and 4 bases at J, with 5 bases between the two ends. The CDR3 sequence is 12 residues long. The CDR3 spells CASSLRVTEAFF. The CDR3 DNA reads as TGTGCCAGCAGTTTACGGGTCACTGAAGCTTTCTTT.